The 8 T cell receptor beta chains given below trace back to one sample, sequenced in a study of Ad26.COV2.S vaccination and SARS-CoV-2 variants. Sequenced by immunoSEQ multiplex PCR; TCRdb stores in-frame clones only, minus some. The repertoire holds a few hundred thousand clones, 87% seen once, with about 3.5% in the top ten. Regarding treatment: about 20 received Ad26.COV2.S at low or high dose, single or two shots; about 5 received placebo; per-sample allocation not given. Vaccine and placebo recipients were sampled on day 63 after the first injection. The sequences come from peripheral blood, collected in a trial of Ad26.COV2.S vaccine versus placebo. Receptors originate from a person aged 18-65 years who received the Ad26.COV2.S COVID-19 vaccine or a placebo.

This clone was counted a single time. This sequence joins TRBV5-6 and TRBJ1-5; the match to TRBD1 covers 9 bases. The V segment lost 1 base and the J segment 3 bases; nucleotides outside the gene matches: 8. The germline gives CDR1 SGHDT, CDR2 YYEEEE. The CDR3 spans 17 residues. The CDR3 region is CASSLSRDRVVNQPQHF. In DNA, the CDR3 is TGTGCCAGCAGCTTGTCACGGGACAGGGTGGTCAATCAGCCCCAGCATTTT.

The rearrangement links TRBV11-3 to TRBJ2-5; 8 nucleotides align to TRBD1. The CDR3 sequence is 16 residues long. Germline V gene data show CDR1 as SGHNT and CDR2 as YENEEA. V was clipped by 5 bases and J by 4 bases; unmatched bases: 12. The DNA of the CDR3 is TGTGCCAGCAGCCCTATTTGCTGGACAGGGTCAGAGACCCAGTACTTC. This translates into CASSPICWTGSETQYF.

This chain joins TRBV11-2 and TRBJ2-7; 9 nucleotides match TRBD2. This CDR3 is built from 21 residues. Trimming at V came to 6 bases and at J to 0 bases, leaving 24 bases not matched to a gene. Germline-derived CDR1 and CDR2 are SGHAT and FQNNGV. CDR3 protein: CASSSLGTDVSGGFSSYEQYF. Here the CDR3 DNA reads TGTGCCAGCAGTTCTTTGGGGACCGATGTGAGCGGGGGGTTCAGCTCCTACGAGCAGTACTTC.

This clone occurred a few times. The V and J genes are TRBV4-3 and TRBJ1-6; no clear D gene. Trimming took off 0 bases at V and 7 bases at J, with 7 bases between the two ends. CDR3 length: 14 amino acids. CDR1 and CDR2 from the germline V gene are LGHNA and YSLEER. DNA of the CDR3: TGCGCCAGCAGCCAAGATCCCATCAATTCACCCCTCCACTTT. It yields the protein CASSQDPINSPLHF.

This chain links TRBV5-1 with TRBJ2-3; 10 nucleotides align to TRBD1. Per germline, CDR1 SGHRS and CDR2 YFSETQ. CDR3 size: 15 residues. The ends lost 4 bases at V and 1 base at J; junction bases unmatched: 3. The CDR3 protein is CASSGTGVGTDTQYF. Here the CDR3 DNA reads TGCGCCAGCAGCGGGACAGGGGTCGGCACAGATACGCAGTATTTT.

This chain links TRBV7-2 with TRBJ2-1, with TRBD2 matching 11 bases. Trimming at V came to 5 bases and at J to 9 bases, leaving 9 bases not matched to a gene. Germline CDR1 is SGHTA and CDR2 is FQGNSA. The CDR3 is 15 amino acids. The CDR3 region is CASSRQTLAGVEQFF. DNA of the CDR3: TGTGCCAGCAGCCGTCAAACACTAGCGGGGGTTGAGCAGTTCTTC. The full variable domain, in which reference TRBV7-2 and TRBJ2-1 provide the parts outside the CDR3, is GAGVSQSPSNKVTEKGKDVELRCDPISGHTALYWYRQSLGQGLEFLIYFQGNSAPDKSGLPSDRFSAERTGGSVSTLTIQRTQQEDSAVYLCASSRQTLAGVEQFFGPGTRLTVL.

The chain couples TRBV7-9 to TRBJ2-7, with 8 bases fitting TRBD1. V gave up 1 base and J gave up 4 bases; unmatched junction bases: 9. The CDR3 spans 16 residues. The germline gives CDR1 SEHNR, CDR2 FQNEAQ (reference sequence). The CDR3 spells CASSLEGGQEPYEQYF. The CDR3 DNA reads TGTGCCAGCAGCTTAGAGGGGGGACAGGAACCTTACGAGCAGTACTTC.

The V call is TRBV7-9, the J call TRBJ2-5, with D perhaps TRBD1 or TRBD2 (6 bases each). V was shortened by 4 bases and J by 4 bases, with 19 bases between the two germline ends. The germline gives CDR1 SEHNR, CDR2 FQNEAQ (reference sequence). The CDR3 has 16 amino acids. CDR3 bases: TGTGCCAGCAGCTACACTGGAGGGGGGACCCGAGAGACCCAGTACTTC. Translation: CASSYTGGGTRETQYF.